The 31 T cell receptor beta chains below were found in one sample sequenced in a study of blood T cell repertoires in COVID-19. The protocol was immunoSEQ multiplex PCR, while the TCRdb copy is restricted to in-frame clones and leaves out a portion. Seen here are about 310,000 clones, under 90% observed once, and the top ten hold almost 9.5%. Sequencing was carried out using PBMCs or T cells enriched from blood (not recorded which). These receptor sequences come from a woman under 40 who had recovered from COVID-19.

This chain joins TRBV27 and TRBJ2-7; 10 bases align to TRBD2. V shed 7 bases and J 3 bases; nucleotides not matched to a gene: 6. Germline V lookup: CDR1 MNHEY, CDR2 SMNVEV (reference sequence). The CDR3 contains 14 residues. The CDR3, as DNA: TGTGCCAGCATTAGGACTAGCGGATACTACGAGCAGTACTTC. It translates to CASIRTSGYYEQYF.

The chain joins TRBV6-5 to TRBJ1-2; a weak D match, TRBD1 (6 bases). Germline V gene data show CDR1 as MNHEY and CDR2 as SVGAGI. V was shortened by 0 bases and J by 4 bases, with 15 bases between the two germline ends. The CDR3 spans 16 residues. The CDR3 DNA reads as TGTGCCAGCAGTTACTCGAGTGGAGTAGGGGGCTATGGCTACACCTTC. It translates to CASSYSSGVGGYGYTF.

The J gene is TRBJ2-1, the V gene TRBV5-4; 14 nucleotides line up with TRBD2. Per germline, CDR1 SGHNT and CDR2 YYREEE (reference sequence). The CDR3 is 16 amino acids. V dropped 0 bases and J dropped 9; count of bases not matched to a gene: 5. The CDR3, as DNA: TGTGCCAGCAGCTTGGGACTAGCGGGAGGGACGGGTGAGCAGTTCTTC. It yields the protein CASSLGLAGGTGEQFF.

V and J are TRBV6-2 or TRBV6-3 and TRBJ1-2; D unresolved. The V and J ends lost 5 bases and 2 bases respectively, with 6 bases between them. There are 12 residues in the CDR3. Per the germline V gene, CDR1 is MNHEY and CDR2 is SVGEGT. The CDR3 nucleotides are TGTGCCAGCAGTACACAGAACTATGGCTACACCTTC. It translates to CASSTQNYGYTF.

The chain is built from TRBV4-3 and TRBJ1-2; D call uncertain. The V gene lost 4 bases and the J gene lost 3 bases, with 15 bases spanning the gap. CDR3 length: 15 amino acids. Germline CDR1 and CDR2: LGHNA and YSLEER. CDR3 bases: TGCGCCAGCAGCCCAGAACGAGAGAGGGACTATGGCTACACCTTC. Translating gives CASSPERERDYGYTF.

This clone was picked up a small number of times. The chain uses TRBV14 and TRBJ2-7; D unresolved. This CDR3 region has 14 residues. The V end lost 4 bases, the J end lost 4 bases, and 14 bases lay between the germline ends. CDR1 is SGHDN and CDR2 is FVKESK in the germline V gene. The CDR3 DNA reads TGTGCCAGCAGCCCCTTGAACTCCTTATACGAGCAGTACTTC. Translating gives CASSPLNSLYEQYF.

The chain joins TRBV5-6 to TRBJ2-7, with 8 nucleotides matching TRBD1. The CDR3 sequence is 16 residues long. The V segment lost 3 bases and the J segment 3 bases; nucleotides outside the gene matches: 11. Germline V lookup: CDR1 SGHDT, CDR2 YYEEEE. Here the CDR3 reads CASSSGKGQVYYEQYF. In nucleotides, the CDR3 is TGTGCCAGCAGCTCGGGGAAGGGACAGGTCTACTACGAGCAGTACTTC.

CDR3 loop: CASSQGTANEKLFF. CDR3 DNA sequence: TGTGCCAGCAGCCAGGGGACAGCTAATGAAAAACTGTTTTTT. V and J are TRBV28 and TRBJ1-4, with 7 bases fitting TRBD1. Germline-derived CDR1 and CDR2 are MDHEN and SYDVKM. The J segment lost 3 bases and the V segment lost 6 bases, leaving 4 bases of the junction unmatched. This CDR3 region has 14 residues. Looking up the rest from reference TRBV28 and TRBJ1-4 gives the full variable domain: DVKVTQSSRYLVKRTGEKVFLECVQDMDHENMFWYRQDPGLGLRLIYFSYDVKMKEKGDIPEGYSVSREKKERFSLILESASTNQTSMYLCASSQGTANEKLFFGSGTQLSVL.

CDR3 sequence (DNA): TGTGCCAGCAGCCGACCGGGGCGGGAGAACACTGAAGCTTTCTTT. This codes for CASSRPGRENTEAFF. This sequence joins TRBV7-9 and TRBJ1-1; D perhaps matches TRBD1 (5 bases). V lost 5 bases and J lost 1, with 14 bases in between. CDR1 and CDR2 (germline): SEHNR, FQNEAQ (reference sequence). The CDR3 is 15 amino acids.

CDR3 protein: CAITLGLAGGEQYF. In nucleotides, the CDR3 is TGTGCCATCACTCTGGGACTAGCGGGAGGCGAGCAGTACTTC. The chain has TRBV10-3 and TRBJ2-7; 15 nucleotides align to TRBD2. Trimming removed 7 bases from V and 6 bases from J; junction bases left unmatched: 4. The CDR3 consists of 14 residues. Germline V gene sequence: CDR1 ENHRY, CDR2 SYGVKD.

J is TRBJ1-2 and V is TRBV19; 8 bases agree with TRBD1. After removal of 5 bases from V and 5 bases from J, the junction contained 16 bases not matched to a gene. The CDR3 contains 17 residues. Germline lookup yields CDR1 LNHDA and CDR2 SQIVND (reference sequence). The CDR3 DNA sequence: TGTGCCAGTAGTGCCGGACAGGGCCTTGACTATCTATATGGCTACACCTTC. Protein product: CASSAGQGLDYLYGYTF.

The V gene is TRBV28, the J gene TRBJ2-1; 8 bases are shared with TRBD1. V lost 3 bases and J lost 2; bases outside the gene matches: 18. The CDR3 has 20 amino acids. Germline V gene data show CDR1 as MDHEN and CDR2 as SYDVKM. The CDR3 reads CASSFNSLKTGESPYNEQFF. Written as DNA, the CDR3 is TGTGCCAGCAGTTTCAACTCCCTCAAGACAGGGGAGAGCCCCTACAATGAGCAGTTCTTC.

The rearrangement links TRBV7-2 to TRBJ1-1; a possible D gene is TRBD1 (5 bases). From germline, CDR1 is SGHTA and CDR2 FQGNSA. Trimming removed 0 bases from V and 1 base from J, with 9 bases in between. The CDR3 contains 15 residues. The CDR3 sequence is CASSLAGHQNTEAFF. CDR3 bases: TGTGCCAGCAGCTTAGCAGGACATCAGAACACTGAAGCTTTCTTT.

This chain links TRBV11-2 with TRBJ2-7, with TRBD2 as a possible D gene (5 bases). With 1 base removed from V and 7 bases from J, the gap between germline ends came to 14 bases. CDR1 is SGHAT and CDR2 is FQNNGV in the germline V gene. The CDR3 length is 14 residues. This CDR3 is CASSLGPGLGEQYF. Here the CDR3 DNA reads TGTGCCAGCAGCTTAGGCCCGGGGTTAGGGGAGCAGTACTTC.

DNA of the CDR3: TGTGCCAGCAGCCCACTCCGACAGGGGGCAATTAATGAAAAACTGTTTTTT. This translates into CASSPLRQGAINEKLFF. The chain recombines TRBV11-2 with TRBJ1-4; TRBD1 agrees at 10 bases. CDR1 and CDR2 from the germline V gene are SGHAT and FQNNGV. V lost 5 bases, J lost 4 bases, and 10 bases stayed unmatched. There are 17 residues in the CDR3.

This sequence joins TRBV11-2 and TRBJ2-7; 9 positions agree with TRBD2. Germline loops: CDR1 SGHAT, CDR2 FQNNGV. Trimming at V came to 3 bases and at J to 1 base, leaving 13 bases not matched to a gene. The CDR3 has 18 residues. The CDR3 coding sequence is TGTGCCAGCAGCTTGAGGACTAGCGCTAAGGCACGTTCCTACGAGCAGTACTTC. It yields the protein CASSLRTSAKARSYEQYF.

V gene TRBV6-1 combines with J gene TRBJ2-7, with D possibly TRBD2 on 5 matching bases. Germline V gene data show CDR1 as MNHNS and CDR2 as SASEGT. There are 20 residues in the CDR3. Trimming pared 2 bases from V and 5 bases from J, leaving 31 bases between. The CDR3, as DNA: TGTGCCAGCAGTGAACCCCCAGAGAGAGGGAAGACGGGGTACCCGGACGAGCAGTACTTC. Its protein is CASSEPPERGKTGYPDEQYF.

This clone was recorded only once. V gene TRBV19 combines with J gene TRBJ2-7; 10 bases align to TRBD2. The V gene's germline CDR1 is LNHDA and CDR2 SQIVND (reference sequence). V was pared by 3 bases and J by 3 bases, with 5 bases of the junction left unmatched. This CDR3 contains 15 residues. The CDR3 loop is CASSILAGDNYEQYF. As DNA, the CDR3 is TGTGCCAGTAGTATCCTAGCGGGAGATAACTACGAGCAGTACTTC.

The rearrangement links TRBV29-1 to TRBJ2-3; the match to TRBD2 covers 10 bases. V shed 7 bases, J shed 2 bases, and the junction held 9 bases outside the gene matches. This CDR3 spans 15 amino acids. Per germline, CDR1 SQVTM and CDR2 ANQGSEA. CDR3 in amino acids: CSALRSGRVTDTQYF. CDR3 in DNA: TGCAGCGCCCTAAGGAGCGGGAGGGTCACAGATACGCAGTATTTT.

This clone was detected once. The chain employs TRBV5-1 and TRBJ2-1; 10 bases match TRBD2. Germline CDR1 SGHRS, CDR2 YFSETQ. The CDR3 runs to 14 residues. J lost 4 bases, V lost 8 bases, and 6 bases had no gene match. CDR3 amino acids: CARKLAGIYNEQFF. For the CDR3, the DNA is TGCGCCAGAAAACTAGCGGGAATATACAATGAGCAGTTCTTC.

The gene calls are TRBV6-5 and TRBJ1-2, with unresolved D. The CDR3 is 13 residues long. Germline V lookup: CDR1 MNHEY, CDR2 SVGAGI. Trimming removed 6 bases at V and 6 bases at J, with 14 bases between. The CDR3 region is CASRNGVYNGYTF. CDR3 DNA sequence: TGTGCCAGCAGAAACGGGGTGTATAATGGCTACACCTTC.

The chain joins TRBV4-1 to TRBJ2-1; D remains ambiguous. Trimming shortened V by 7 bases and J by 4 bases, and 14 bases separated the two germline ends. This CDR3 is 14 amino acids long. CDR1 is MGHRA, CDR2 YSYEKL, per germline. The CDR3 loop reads CASNERVSYNEQFF. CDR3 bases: TGCGCCAGCAATGAGCGAGTTAGTTACAATGAGCAGTTCTTC.

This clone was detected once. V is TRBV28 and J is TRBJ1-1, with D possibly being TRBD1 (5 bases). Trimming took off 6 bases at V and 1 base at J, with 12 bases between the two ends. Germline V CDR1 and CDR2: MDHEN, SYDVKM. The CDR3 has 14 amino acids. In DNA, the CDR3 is TGTGCCAGCAGGATCGGGGGATCGAACACTGAAGCTTTCTTT. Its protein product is CASRIGGSNTEAFF. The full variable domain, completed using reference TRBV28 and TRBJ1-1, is DVKVTQSSRYLVKRTGEKVFLECVQDMDHENMFWYRQDPGLGLRLIYFSYDVKMKEKGDIPEGYSVSREKKERFSLILESASTNQTSMYLCASRIGGSNTEAFFGQGTRLTVV.

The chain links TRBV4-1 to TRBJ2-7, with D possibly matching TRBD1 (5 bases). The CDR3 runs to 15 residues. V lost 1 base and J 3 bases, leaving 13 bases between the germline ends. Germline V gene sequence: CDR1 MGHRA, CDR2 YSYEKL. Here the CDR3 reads CASSQVRQGSYEQYF. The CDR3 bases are TGCGCCAGCAGCCAAGTTCGCCAGGGAAGCTACGAGCAGTACTTC.

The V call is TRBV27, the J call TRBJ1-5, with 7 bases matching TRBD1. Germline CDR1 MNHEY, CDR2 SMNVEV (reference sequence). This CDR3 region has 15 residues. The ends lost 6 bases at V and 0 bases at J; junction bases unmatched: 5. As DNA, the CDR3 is TGTGCCAGCAGGCCAGGACAGGTTAGCAATCAGCCCCAGCATTTT. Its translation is CASRPGQVSNQPQHF.

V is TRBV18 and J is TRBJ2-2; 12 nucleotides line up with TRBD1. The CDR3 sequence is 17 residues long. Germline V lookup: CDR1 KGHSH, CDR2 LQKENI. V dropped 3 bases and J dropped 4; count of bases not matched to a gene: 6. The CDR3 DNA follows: TGTGCCAGCTCACCCCCGGGACAGGGGGCCACCACCGGGGAGCTGTTTTTT. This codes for CASSPPGQGATTGELFF.

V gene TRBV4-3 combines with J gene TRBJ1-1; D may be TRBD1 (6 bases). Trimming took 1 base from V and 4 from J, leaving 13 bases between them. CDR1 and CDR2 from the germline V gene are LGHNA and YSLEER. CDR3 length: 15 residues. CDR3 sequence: CASSQVRGDGTEAFF. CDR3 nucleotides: TGCGCCAGCAGCCAAGTCAGGGGTGATGGCACTGAAGCTTTCTTT.

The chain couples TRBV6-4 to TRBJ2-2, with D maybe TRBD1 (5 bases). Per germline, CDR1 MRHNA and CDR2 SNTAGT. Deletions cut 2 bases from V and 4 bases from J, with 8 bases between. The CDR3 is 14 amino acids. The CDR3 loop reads CASSDRGSTGELFF. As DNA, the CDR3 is TGTGCCAGCAGTGACAGGGGAAGCACCGGGGAGCTGTTTTTT.

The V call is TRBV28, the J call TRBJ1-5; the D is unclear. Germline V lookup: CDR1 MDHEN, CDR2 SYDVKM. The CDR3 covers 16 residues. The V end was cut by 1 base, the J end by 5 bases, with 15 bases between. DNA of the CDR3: TGTGCCAGCAGTTTATTTTTTAGAGGGTCGGATCAGCCCCAGCATTTT. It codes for CASSLFFRGSDQPQHF.

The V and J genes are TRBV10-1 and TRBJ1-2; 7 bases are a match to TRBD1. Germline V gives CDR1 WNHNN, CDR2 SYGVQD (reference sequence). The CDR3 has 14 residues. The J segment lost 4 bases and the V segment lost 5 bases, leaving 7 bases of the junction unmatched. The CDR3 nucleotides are TGCGCCAGCAGTCCGGGACAGCCTCCCTATGGCTACACCTTC. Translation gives CASSPGQPPYGYTF.

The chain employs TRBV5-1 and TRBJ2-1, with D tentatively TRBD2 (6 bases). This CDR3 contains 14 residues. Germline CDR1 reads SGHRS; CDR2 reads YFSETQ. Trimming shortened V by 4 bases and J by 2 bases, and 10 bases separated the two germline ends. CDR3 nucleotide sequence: TGCGCCAGCAGCGGGGGGTCAGCCTACAATGAGCAGTTCTTC. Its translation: CASSGGSAYNEQFF. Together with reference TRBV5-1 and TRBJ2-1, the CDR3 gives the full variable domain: KAGVTQTPRYLIKTRGQQVTLSCSPISGHRSVSWYQQTPGQGLQFLFEYFSETQRNKGNFPGRFSGRQFSNSRSEMNVSTLELGDSALYLCASSGGSAYNEQFFGPGTRLTVL.